The source of this TCR beta chain is a study of Ad26.COV2.S vaccination and SARS-CoV-2 variants. Study-level background: Intramuscular Ad26.COV2.S doses were given once or twice, 56 days apart.

Method: immunoSEQ multiplex PCR; TCRdb's copy keeps in-frame clones and lacks some. The table has 300,000 to 400,000 clones, about 86% seen once. Specified treatment: approximately 18 received Ad26.COV2.S at low or high dose, single or two shots; 5 received placebo; per-sample allocation not given. Specimen acquisition occurred on day 63 following the initial vaccine or placebo injection. An Ad26 vector was used to express Wuhan-strain SARS-CoV-2 spike as the vaccine. CDR3 length equals 15 residues. Germline loops: CDR1 SGHTA, CDR2 FQGTGA. Trimming cost V 5 bases and J 8 bases; bases outside gene matches: 9. Regarding this clone: Its antigen is still unknown.

General study findings and limits: Those who received vaccine or placebo ended up with similar non-spike TCR breadth.

The TCR comes from a person between 18 and 59 years old who received the Ad26.COV2.S COVID-19 vaccine or a placebo. V is TRBV7-3 and J is TRBJ2-1; 10 nucleotides match TRBD2. This sample comprised peripheral blood, obtained in a trial of Ad26.COV2.S vaccine versus placebo. CDR3 sequence reads: CASSQSGGATDEQFF. For the CDR3, the DNA is TGTGCCAGCAGCCAAAGCGGGGGGGCCACGGATGAGCAGTTCTTC.